What follows are 21 T cell receptor beta chains derived from one specimen sequenced in a study of blood T cell repertoires in COVID-19. Generated by immunoSEQ multiplex PCR, the TCRdb table keeps only in-frame clones and is missing some. The table records around 200,000 clones, about 84% of them present only once. Sequenced: PBMCs or T cells enriched from blood (not recorded which). Receptors originate from a man between 40 and 49 years old with acute COVID-19.

V and J are TRBV20-1 and TRBJ1-2; D is unclear. The CDR3 spans 11 residues. Germline assignment: CDR1 DFQATT and CDR2 SNEGSKA (reference sequence). V gave up 3 bases and J gave up 5 bases, with 7 bases separating them. CDR3 bases: TGCAGTGCTAGTAGGGAGTATGGCTACACCTTC. As protein: CSASREYGYTF.

The chain carries TRBV7-9 and TRBJ2-1; D gene ambiguous. CDR3 size: 13 residues. Trimming shortened V by 5 bases and J by 0 bases, and 5 bases separated the two germline ends. Germline CDR1 reads SEHNR; CDR2 reads FQNEAQ (reference sequence). This chain's CDR3 is CASSRSSYNEQFF. Here the CDR3 DNA reads TGTGCCAGCAGCCGGAGCTCCTACAATGAGCAGTTCTTC.

This clone was seen a single time. V and J are TRBV6-5 and TRBJ1-6, with TRBD1 matching 10 bases. The germline V gene encodes CDR1 MNHEY and CDR2 SVGAGI. The CDR3 loop spans 15 amino acids. Losses at the gene ends were 6 bases for V and 8 bases for J; bases not matched to a gene: 7. The CDR3 region is CASSYGTGDHSPLHF. The CDR3 DNA is TGTGCCAGCAGCTATGGGACAGGGGATCATTCACCCCTCCACTTT.

The chain has TRBV18 and TRBJ1-5, with a weak D call TRBD1 (6 bases). Germline loops: CDR1 KGHSH, CDR2 LQKENI. The V and J ends lost 3 bases and 1 base respectively, with 13 bases between them. This CDR3 has 16 amino acids. The CDR3 DNA reads TGTGCCAGCTCACCCGTAAACAGGGACAGCAATCAGCCCCAGCATTTT. This gives the protein CASSPVNRDSNQPQHF.

The CDR3 nucleotides are TGTGCCAGCAGCATGGGACAGTTCCCCTCTGGGGCCAACGTCCTGACTTTC. It is translated as CASSMGQFPSGANVLTF. The chain employs TRBV27 and TRBJ2-6; 7 nucleotides align to TRBD1. V gave up 6 bases and J gave up 0 bases; unmatched junction bases: 8. There are 17 residues in the CDR3. Germline CDR1 is MNHEY and CDR2 is SMNVEV (reference sequence).

J is TRBJ2-3 and V is TRBV4-1; TRBD2 agrees at 8 bases. The CDR3 loop spans 16 amino acids. Unmatched junction bases numbered 8, after V lost 1 base and J lost 5 bases. Germline loops: CDR1 MGHRA, CDR2 YSYEKL. The CDR3 region has the DNA TGCGCCAGCAGCCAAGTCGGAGTCGGGAGGGTAGATACGCAGTATTTT. Translated, it gives CASSQVGVGRVDTQYF.

The chain employs TRBV6-2 or TRBV6-3 and TRBJ2-7; the D gene is possibly TRBD1 (8 bases). Germline V gene data show CDR1 as MNHEY and CDR2 as SVGEGT. This CDR3 comprises 14 residues. V was cut by 5 bases and J by 3 bases, with 14 bases left in between. The CDR3 DNA follows: TGTGCCAGCAGTCCGGACAGGGAGGGCTACGAGCAGTACTTC. It codes for CASSPDREGYEQYF.

This clone appeared many times. The chain employs TRBV19 and TRBJ1-6; D gene unclear. The germline V gene encodes CDR1 LNHDA and CDR2 SQIVND (reference sequence). This CDR3 is built from 13 residues. V lost 7 bases to trimming and J lost 10 bases, with 14 bases between them. The DNA for the CDR3 is TGTGCCAGTATGGAGGGAATAAGATCACCCCTCCACTTT. Protein sequence: CASMEGIRSPLHF.

This clone has just a few counts. This rearrangement joins TRBV30 to TRBJ2-7, with D possibly being TRBD2 (5 bases). The germline gives CDR1 GTSNPN, CDR2 SVGIG (reference sequence). The ends were cut back, 1 base at V and 2 bases at J, with 12 bases in the middle. The CDR3 sequence is 14 residues long. The CDR3 here is CAWSESWRPYEQYF. Written as DNA, the CDR3 is TGTGCCTGGAGTGAGAGCTGGAGGCCCTACGAGCAGTACTTC. Full variable domain (outside the CDR3, taken from reference TRBV30 and TRBJ2-7): SQTIHQWPATLVQPVGSPLSLECTVEGTSNPNLYWYRQAAGRGLQLLFYSVGIGQISSEVPQNLSASRPQDRQFILSSKKLLLSDSGFYLCAWSESWRPYEQYFGPGTRLTVT.

This chain links TRBV4-1 with TRBJ2-1, with TRBD1 matching 7 bases. Germline lookup yields CDR1 MGHRA and CDR2 YSYEKL. The CDR3 sequence is 16 residues long. Trimming took 0 bases from V and 4 from J; bases not matched to a gene: 6. For the CDR3, the DNA is TGCGCCAGCAGCCAAGAGCAAACAGGGGCGTACAATGAGCAGTTCTTC. As protein: CASSQEQTGAYNEQFF.

The chain carries TRBV10-3 and TRBJ2-1, with 10 bases lining up with TRBD2. The J segment lost 5 bases and the V segment lost 10 bases, leaving 8 bases of the junction unmatched. Germline-derived CDR1 and CDR2 are ENHRY and SYGVKD. CDR3 length: 14 residues. CDR3 nucleotide sequence: TGTGCCACTACCACCGGGACTAGCGACAATGAGCAGTTCTTC. The encoded protein is CATTTGTSDNEQFF.

The V and J genes are TRBV28 and TRBJ2-7; 9 bases fit TRBD1. CDR3 length: 14 residues. Per germline, CDR1 MDHEN and CDR2 SYDVKM. J was trimmed by 6 bases and V by 7 bases; bases with no gene match: 10. The CDR3 sequence: CASTLGGQGAEQYF. CDR3 in DNA: TGTGCCAGCACCCTAGGGGGACAGGGCGCCGAGCAGTACTTC.

This chain uses TRBV11-2 with TRBJ2-7; 9 nucleotides line up with TRBD2. Germline V CDR1 and CDR2: SGHAT, FQNNGV. There are 15 residues in the CDR3. J gave up 0 bases and V 6 bases, and 6 bases lay outside the gene matches. The CDR3 loop is CASREGSGSSYEQYF. The CDR3 nucleotides read TGTGCCAGCAGAGAGGGTAGCGGGAGCTCCTACGAGCAGTACTTC.

This clone has more than one count but fewer than ten. The rearrangement uses TRBV5-6 and TRBJ2-7, with 9 bases matching TRBD1. J was trimmed by 3 bases and V by 2 bases; bases with no gene match: 15. Germline CDR1 and CDR2: SGHDT and YYEEEE. This CDR3 is 18 amino acids long. CDR3 residues: CASSFYQAGGTGNYEQYF. Here the CDR3 DNA reads TGTGCCAGCAGCTTTTATCAAGCCGGGGGGACAGGGAACTACGAGCAGTACTTC.

The genes are TRBV6-5 and TRBJ2-7; D uncertain. V lost 5 bases and J lost 2, with 7 bases in between. Germline loops: CDR1 MNHEY, CDR2 SVGAGI. The CDR3 has 12 amino acids. In nucleotides, the CDR3 is TGTGCCAGCAGTACGCTAGCCTACGAGCAGTACTTC. Amino acids: CASSTLAYEQYF.

In this sample, this clone turned up a few times. The J gene is TRBJ2-1, the V gene TRBV9; TRBD2 might be the D (6 bases). V shed 0 bases and J shed 6 bases, with 10 bases lying between them. Germline assignment: CDR1 SGDLS and CDR2 YYNGEE. The CDR3 totals 14 residues. The CDR3 coding sequence is TGTGCCAGCAGCGTAGGGGGACTCGTCAATGAGCAGTTCTTC. Translation gives CASSVGGLVNEQFF.

The sample holds one count of this clone. The chain links TRBV11-2 to TRBJ1-4; perhaps TRBD1 as D (5 bases). The V end lost 7 bases, the J end lost 5 bases, and 17 bases lay between the germline ends. Germline V gives CDR1 SGHAT, CDR2 FQNNGV. This CDR3 is 15 amino acids long. CDR3 sequence (DNA): TGTGCCAGCACCATCGCTATCGGGGGAAATGAAAAACTGTTTTTT. Its translation is CASTIAIGGNEKLFF.

This clone was seen just once. The chain recombines TRBV4-1 with TRBJ2-3, with a weak D call TRBD2 (5 bases). V dropped 1 base and J dropped 7 bases, with 21 bases sitting between them. This CDR3 has 17 amino acids. Germline lookup yields CDR1 MGHRA and CDR2 YSYEKL. This CDR3 is CASSQAPLTPRAYTQYF. The DNA of the CDR3 is TGCGCCAGCAGCCAAGCCCCGTTGACGCCGAGGGCTTATACGCAGTATTTT.

This clone was found a few times. The chain uses TRBV2 and TRBJ1-5; 8 bases line up with TRBD1. CDR3 length equals 15 residues. Trimming removed 2 bases from V and 6 bases from J; junction bases left unmatched: 6. The germline CDR1 and CDR2 sequences are SNHLY and FYNNEI. The CDR3 coding sequence is TGTGCCAGCAGTGAACTAGACAGGGGAGGTCAGCCCCAGCATTTT. It codes for CASSELDRGGQPQHF.

The J gene is TRBJ2-7, the V gene TRBV5-6; D perhaps matches TRBD1 (6 bases). V was pared by 0 bases and J by 4 bases, with 8 bases between. There are 13 residues in the CDR3. Germline V gene sequence: CDR1 SGHDT, CDR2 YYEEEE. The CDR3 spells CASSLEGEYEQYF. The CDR3 DNA is TGTGCCAGCAGCTTGGAGGGGGAGTACGAGCAGTACTTC.

The V and J genes are TRBV2 and TRBJ2-7; 9 nucleotides line up with TRBD2. Germline V gene sequence: CDR1 SNHLY, CDR2 FYNNEI. V lost 5 bases to trimming and J lost 0 bases; unmatched junction nucleotides: 5. The CDR3 is made up of 15 amino acids. CDR3 coding DNA: TGTGCCAGCAGTTATAGCGGGAGCCCCTCCTACGAGCAGTACTTC. It encodes CASSYSGSPSYEQYF.